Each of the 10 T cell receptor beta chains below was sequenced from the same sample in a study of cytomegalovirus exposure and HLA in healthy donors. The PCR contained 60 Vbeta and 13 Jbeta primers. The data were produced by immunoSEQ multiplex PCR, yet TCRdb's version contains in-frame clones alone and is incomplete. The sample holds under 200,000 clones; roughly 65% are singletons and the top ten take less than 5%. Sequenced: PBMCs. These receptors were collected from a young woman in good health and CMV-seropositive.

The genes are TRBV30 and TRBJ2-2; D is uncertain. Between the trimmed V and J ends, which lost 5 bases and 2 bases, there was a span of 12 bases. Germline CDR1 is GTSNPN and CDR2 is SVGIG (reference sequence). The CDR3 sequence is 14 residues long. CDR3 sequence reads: CAWALGFNTGELFF. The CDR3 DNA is TGTGCCTGGGCTCTCGGGTTCAACACCGGGGAGCTGTTTTTT.

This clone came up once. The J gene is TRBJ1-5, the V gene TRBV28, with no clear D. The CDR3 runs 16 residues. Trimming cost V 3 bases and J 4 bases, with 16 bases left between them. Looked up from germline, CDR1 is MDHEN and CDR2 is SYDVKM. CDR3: CASSFLFRTQNQPQHF. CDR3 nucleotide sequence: TGTGCCAGCAGTTTCCTATTTCGGACTCAGAATCAGCCCCAGCATTTT.

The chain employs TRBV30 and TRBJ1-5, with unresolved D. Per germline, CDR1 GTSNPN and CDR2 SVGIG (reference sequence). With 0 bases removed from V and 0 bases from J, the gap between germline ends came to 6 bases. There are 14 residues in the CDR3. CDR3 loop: CAWSVHFSNQPQHF. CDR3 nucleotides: TGTGCCTGGAGTGTACATTTTAGCAATCAGCCCCAGCATTTT.

The CDR3 loop reads CASSTGVYEQYF. In DNA, the CDR3 is TGTGCCAGCTCTACGGGGGTCTACGAGCAGTACTTC. The genes are TRBV6-6 and TRBJ2-7; a weak D match, TRBD2 (6 bases). Germline assignment: CDR1 MNHNY and CDR2 SVGAGI (reference sequence). This CDR3 is built from 12 residues. V dropped 8 bases and J dropped 3 bases, with 11 bases sitting between them.

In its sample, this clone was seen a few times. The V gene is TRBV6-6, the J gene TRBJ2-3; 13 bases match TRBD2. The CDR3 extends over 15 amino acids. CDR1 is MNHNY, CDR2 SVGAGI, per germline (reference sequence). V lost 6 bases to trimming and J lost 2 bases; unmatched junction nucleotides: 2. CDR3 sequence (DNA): TGTGCCAGCAGGACTAGCGGGAGGCTCACAGATACGCAGTATTTT. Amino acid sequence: CASRTSGRLTDTQYF.

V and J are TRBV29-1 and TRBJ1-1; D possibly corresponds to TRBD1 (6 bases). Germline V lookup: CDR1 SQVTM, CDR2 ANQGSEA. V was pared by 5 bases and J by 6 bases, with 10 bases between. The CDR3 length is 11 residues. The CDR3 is CSVRGGAEAFF. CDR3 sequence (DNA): TGCAGCGTTAGGGGGGGCGCTGAAGCTTTCTTT.

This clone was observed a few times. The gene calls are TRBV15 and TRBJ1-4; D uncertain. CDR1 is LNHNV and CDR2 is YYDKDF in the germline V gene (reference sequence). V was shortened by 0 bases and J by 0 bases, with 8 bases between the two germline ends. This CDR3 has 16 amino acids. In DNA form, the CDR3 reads TGTGCCACCAGCAGAGATGCGGGAACAACTAATGAAAAACTGTTTTTT. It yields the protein CATSRDAGTTNEKLFF.

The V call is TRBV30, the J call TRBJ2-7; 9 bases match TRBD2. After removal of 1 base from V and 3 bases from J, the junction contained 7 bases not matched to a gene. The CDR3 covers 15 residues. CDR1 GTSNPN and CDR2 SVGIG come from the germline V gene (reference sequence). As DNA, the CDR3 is TGTGCCTGGAGTGCCGGCGGGGGGGCCTTCTACGAGCAGTACTTC. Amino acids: CAWSAGGGAFYEQYF.

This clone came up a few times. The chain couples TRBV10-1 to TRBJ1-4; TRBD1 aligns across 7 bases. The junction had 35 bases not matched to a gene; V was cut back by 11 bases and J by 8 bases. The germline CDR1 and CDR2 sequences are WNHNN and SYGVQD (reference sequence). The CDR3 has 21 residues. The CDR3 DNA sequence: TGCGCCGGTCAGTTCCTTTTGGGGACAAACGCGACGACAGGGAGAGAGGAAAAACTGTTTTTT. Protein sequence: CAGQFLLGTNATTGREEKLFF.

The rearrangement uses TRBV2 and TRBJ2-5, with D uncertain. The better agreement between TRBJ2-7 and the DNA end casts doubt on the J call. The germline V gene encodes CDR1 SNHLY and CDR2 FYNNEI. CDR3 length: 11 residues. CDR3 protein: CASKHSYEQYF. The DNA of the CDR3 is TGTGCCAGCAAGCATTCCTACGAGCAGTACTTC.